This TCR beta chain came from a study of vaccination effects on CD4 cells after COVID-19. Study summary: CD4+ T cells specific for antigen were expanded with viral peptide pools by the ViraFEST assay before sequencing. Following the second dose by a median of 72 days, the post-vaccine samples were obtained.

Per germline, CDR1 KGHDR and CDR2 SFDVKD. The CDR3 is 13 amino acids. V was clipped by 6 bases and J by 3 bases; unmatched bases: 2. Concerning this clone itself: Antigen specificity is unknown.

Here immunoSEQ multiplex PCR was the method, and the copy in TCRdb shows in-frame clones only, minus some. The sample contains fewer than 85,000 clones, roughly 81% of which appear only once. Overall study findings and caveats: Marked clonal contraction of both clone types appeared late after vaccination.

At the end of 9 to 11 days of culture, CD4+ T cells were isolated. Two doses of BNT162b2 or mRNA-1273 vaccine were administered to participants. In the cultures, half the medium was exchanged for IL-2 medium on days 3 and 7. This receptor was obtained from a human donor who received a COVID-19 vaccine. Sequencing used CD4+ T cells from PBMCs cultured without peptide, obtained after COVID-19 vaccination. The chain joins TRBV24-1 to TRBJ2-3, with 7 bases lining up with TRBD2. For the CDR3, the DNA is TGTGCCACCAGTCGAGCGGGAACAGATACGCAGTATTTT. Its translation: CATSRAGTDTQYF.